Presented here are 29 T cell receptor beta chains from one specimen sequenced in a study of response to subunit inactivated influenza vaccine. MiXCR, applied by TCRdb to the RT-PCR reads, yields one record per CDR3 protein. The repertoire consists of roughly 700,000 distinct CDR3 sequences, with 11% to 15% occurring once and the leading ten covering 6% to 8%. The sequences come from PBMCs from blood, collected less than 15 days before vaccination. The source is a man over 45 who received an inactivated influenza vaccine.

This clonotype showed up many times. The chain links TRBV20-1 to TRBJ2-5; 9 bases fit TRBD2. The CDR3 length is 14 residues. Trimming cost V 0 bases and J 5 bases; bases outside gene matches: 4. Per the germline V gene, CDR1 is DFQATT and CDR2 is SNEGSKA (reference sequence). The chain's CDR3 is CSARDAGGGETQYF. DNA for the CDR3: TGCAGTGCTAGAGATGCGGGAGGGGGGGAGACCCAGTACTTC.

This clonotype was picked up a small number of times. This chain connects TRBV25-1 to TRBJ1-5; 8 bases line up with TRBD1. This CDR3 spans 13 amino acids. The germline V gene has CDR1 MGHDK and CDR2 SYGVNS. The V and J ends lost 8 bases and 6 bases, in that order; junction bases with no gene match: 6. The CDR3 DNA reads as TGTGCCAGCCTGGACAGGGCTGGTCAGCCCCAGCATTTT. Translating it yields CASLDRAGQPQHF.

The chain combines TRBV7-2 with TRBJ1-2; no reliable D call. In germline, CDR1 is SGHTA, CDR2 FQGNSA. This CDR3 region has 15 residues. Trimming removed 1 base at V and 5 bases at J, with 14 bases between. CDR3 nucleotide sequence: TGTGCCAGCAGCTTAGGAACCTCCCGCACTTATGGCTACACCTTC. This codes for CASSLGTSRTYGYTF.

The rearrangement links TRBV6-1 to TRBJ2-5; 7 nucleotides agree with TRBD1. Germline CDR1 MNHNS, CDR2 SASEGT. Trimming took 6 bases from V and 5 from J; bases not matched to a gene: 18. The CDR3 sequence is 17 residues long. The chain's CDR3 is CASSQSPRGGISETQYF. The CDR3 DNA sequence: TGTGCCAGCAGCCAGAGCCCGAGAGGGGGCATAAGCGAGACCCAGTACTTC.

The table lists this clonotype with a few counts. The chain uses TRBV7-9 and TRBJ2-7, with a tentative D call TRBD2 (6 bases). The V gene lost 0 bases and the J gene lost 3 bases, with 15 bases spanning the gap. From germline, CDR1 is SEHNR and CDR2 FQNEAQ (reference sequence). CDR3 length equals 16 residues. CDR3 nucleotide sequence: TGTGCCAGCAGCTTAGCGCCGGGACTCGCGATCTACGAGCAGTACTTC. It yields the protein CASSLAPGLAIYEQYF.

This clonotype was found many times. An end of the junction does not agree with germline; a read error may underlie this. The rearrangement uses TRBV7-7 and TRBJ2-3, with D tentatively TRBD2 (5 bases). The V gene's germline CDR1 is SSHAT and CDR2 FNYEAQ (reference sequence). The length of the CDR3 is 15 residues. The CDR3 protein is CASSLAGGDFDTQYF. The CDR3 DNA reads as TGTGCTAGCAGCTTAGCAGGAGGTGATTTCGATACGCAGTATTTT.

This clonotype has only a few counts. The V call is TRBV6-1, the J call TRBJ2-7; no definite D call. V was clipped by 3 bases and J by 0 bases, with 15 bases between them. The germline CDR1 and CDR2 sequences are MNHNS and SASEGT. CDR3 length equals 16 residues. CDR3 protein: CASSDQNRAFSYEQYF. Here the CDR3 DNA reads TGTGCCAGCAGTGACCAAAACCGGGCCTTCTCCTACGAGCAGTACTTC.

V usage is TRBV10-2 and J usage is TRBJ2-7; tentatively, D is TRBD2 (7 bases). The V gene's germline CDR1 is WSHSY and CDR2 SAAADI. Trimming took off 4 bases at V and 3 bases at J, with 13 bases between the two ends. The CDR3 is 14 amino acids. CDR3 nucleotide sequence: TGCGCCAGCAGTGGCGGGGGCTCCCTCTACGAGCAGTACTTC. As protein: CASSGGGSLYEQYF.

The rearrangement uses TRBV3-1 and TRBJ2-3; 9 positions agree with TRBD2. V lost 3 bases, J lost 1 base, and 8 bases stayed unmatched. The CDR3 is 17 residues long. CDR1 and CDR2 (germline): LGHDT, YNNKEL (reference sequence). CDR3 in amino acids: CASSHFRKRGGTDTQYF. The CDR3 DNA reads TGTGCCAGCAGCCATTTCCGCAAGCGGGGGGGCACAGATACGCAGTATTTT.

In this sample, this clonotype turned up a few times. This sequence joins TRBV29-1 and TRBJ1-2; D gene uncertain. V shed 5 bases and J shed 4 bases, with 14 bases lying between them. The CDR3 is made up of 13 amino acids. CDR1 and CDR2 (germline): SQVTM, ANQGSEA. CDR3 loop: CSVFDPLLYGYTF. DNA of the CDR3: TGCAGCGTTTTCGACCCACTCCTCTATGGCTACACCTTC.

This chain links TRBV30 with TRBJ2-5; D remains unclear. Trimming took 0 bases from V and 5 from J, leaving 1 base between them. Germline CDR1 reads GTSNPN; CDR2 reads SVGIG (reference sequence). The CDR3 length is 10 residues. The CDR3 region is CAWSVETQYF. The CDR3 DNA reads TGTGCCTGGAGTGTTGAGACCCAGTACTTC.

The J gene is TRBJ1-4, the V gene TRBV2, with D unresolved. CDR1 and CDR2 (germline): SNHLY, FYNNEI. Deletions cut 6 bases from V and 5 bases from J, with 10 bases between. The CDR3 contains 13 residues. In DNA, the CDR3 is TGTGCCAGCAGGACACTTCGAAATGAAAAACTGTTTTTT. This codes for CASRTLRNEKLFF.

Comments on this clonotype: A much larger clone sits a single nucleotide away, making a read error possible. The chain is built from TRBV12-3 or TRBV12-4 and TRBJ1-5; perhaps TRBD1 as D (5 bases). The CDR3 is 14 amino acids. The chain's CDR3 is CASSLQGWNRPQHF. The CDR3 DNA sequence: TGTGCCAGCAGTTTACAGGGATGGAATCGGCCCCAGCATTTT.

At least ten counts were recorded for this clonotype. V is TRBV12-3 or TRBV12-4 and J is TRBJ2-3; the match to TRBD2 covers 9 bases. The V segment lost 6 bases and the J segment 4 bases; nucleotides outside the gene matches: 5. There are 14 residues in the CDR3. CDR3 in amino acids: CASSFGGGADTQYF. The CDR3 nucleotides are TGTGCCAGCAGCTTTGGCGGGGGGGCAGATACGCAGTATTTT.

This clonotype turned up a few times. The chain employs TRBV2 and TRBJ2-2; 8 bases align to TRBD1. V lost 6 bases to trimming and J lost 5 bases; unmatched junction nucleotides: 11. The CDR3 contains 16 residues. Germline V gene lookup returns CDR1 SNHLY and CDR2 FYNNEI. CDR3: CASRPNTGGRTGELFF. The CDR3 nucleotides read TGTGCCAGCAGACCTAACACAGGGGGTAGGACCGGGGAGCTGTTTTTT.

The gene calls are TRBV9 and TRBJ2-7, with 9 nucleotides matching TRBD1. V dropped 2 bases and J dropped 5; count of bases not matched to a gene: 8. This CDR3 has 15 amino acids. Germline-derived CDR1 and CDR2 are SGDLS and YYNGEE. This chain's CDR3 is CASSVLGQGYDEQYF. The CDR3, as DNA: TGTGCCAGCAGCGTCTTGGGACAGGGTTATGACGAGCAGTACTTC.

The chain has TRBV18 and TRBJ1-1; D is possibly TRBD1 (6 bases). V lost 8 bases, J lost 1 base, and 11 bases lay in between. Germline V lookup: CDR1 KGHSH, CDR2 LQKENI. CDR3 length equals 13 residues. CDR3 sequence reads: CASARQANTEAFF. CDR3 DNA: TGTGCCAGCGCCCGACAGGCGAACACTGAAGCTTTCTTT.

This clonotype was picked up a small number of times. This chain connects TRBV12-3 or TRBV12-4 to TRBJ2-1, with 14 bases fitting TRBD2. The CDR3 has 17 amino acids. V was clipped by 5 bases and J by 1 base; unmatched bases: 4. CDR3: CASSGLAGGMSYNEQFF. The CDR3 bases are TGTGCCAGCAGTGGACTAGCGGGGGGTATGTCCTACAATGAGCAGTTCTTC.

This clonotype appeared a few times. V usage is TRBV9 and J usage is TRBJ2-5; D is unresolved. Germline assignment: CDR1 SGDLS and CDR2 YYNGEE. The V end lost 0 bases, the J end lost 2 bases, and 11 bases lay between the germline ends. The CDR3 has 15 amino acids. The chain's CDR3 is CASSVEPVAQETQYF. The DNA for the CDR3 is TGTGCCAGCAGCGTAGAGCCAGTTGCTCAAGAGACCCAGTACTTC.

Turning to this clonotype: Germline and junction disagree at one end, which may indicate a read error. The chain uses TRBV7-9 and TRBJ1-6, with unresolved D. Germline loops: CDR1 SEHNR, CDR2 FQNEAQ (reference sequence). The CDR3 is made up of 13 amino acids. Here the CDR3 reads CASSLEHDSPLHF. CDR3 DNA: TGTGCCAGCAGTTTAGAGCATGATTCACCCCTCCACTTT.

This clonotype was seen more than once but under ten times. This rearrangement joins TRBV4-3 to TRBJ1-1; no firm D call. Deletions cut 1 base from V and 6 bases from J, with 9 bases between. The CDR3 has 13 amino acids. Per the germline V gene, CDR1 is LGHNA and CDR2 is YSLEER. CDR3 residues: CASSQGLEAEAFF. In nucleotides, the CDR3 is TGCGCCAGCAGCCAAGGTTTGGAAGCTGAAGCTTTCTTT.

CDR3 residues: CAIASEIYNEQFF. CDR3 in DNA: TGTGCCATTGCTAGCGAGATCTACAATGAGCAGTTCTTC. The rearrangement uses TRBV10-3 and TRBJ2-1; possible D gene TRBD2, 6 bases. CDR1 is ENHRY and CDR2 is SYGVKD in the germline V gene. The CDR3 is made up of 13 amino acids. Between the trimmed V and J ends, which lost 9 bases and 3 bases, there was a span of 12 bases.

This clonotype occurred a few times. The CDR3: CASSQMPGQGDTGELFF. Written as DNA, the CDR3 is TGTGCCAGCAGTCAAATGCCGGGACAGGGGGACACCGGGGAGCTGTTTTTT. The rearrangement joins TRBV12-3 or TRBV12-4 to TRBJ2-2, with 11 bases aligning to TRBD1. V gave up 5 bases and J gave up 3 bases; unmatched junction bases: 8. The CDR3 length is 17 residues.

The rearrangement links TRBV6-2 or TRBV6-3 to TRBJ2-1, with unresolved D. The CDR3 is 13 amino acids. Germline-derived CDR1 and CDR2 are MNHEY and SVGEGT. V lost 2 bases and J 6 bases, leaving 8 bases between the germline ends. The CDR3: CASSYDLRNEQFF. CDR3 nucleotides: TGTGCCAGCAGTTACGATCTGCGCAATGAGCAGTTCTTC.

The chain couples TRBV27 to TRBJ2-7; 7 bases are shared with TRBD1. Germline assignment: CDR1 MNHEY and CDR2 SMNVEV (reference sequence). Losses at the gene ends were 8 bases for V and 3 bases for J; bases not matched to a gene: 13. CDR3 size: 15 residues. CDR3 protein: CASALRQGEIYEQYF. DNA of the CDR3: TGTGCCAGCGCTTTACGACAGGGCGAGATCTACGAGCAGTACTTC.

The CDR3 nucleotides read TGTGCCAGCTCACCGTTGCAGGGAGCCACTGAAGCTTTCTTT. This gives the protein CASSPLQGATEAFF. The chain joins TRBV18 to TRBJ1-1; weak D call: TRBD1 (5 bases). Germline CDR1 and CDR2: KGHSH and LQKENI. The CDR3 extends over 14 amino acids. V lost 3 bases, J lost 4 bases, and 12 bases lay in between.

The V gene is TRBV20-1, the J gene TRBJ2-7; 7 positions match TRBD2. Germline V CDR1 and CDR2: DFQATT, SNEGSKA (reference sequence). The V and J ends lost 0 bases and 6 bases, in that order; junction bases with no gene match: 11. CDR3 length: 15 residues. In DNA, the CDR3 is TGCAGTGCTAGAGATGCGGCTAGCGGTTATGTCGAGCAGTACTTC. The encoded protein is CSARDAASGYVEQYF.

V and J are TRBV30 and TRBJ2-1; D unresolved. V was pared by 2 bases and J by 4 bases, with 6 bases between. The CDR3 is made up of 12 amino acids. Germline lookup yields CDR1 GTSNPN and CDR2 SVGIG (reference sequence). CDR3 loop: CAWSPRYNEQFF. CDR3 nucleotides: TGTGCCTGGAGTCCCCGATACAATGAGCAGTTCTTC. Full variable domain (missing parts from reference TRBV30 and TRBJ2-1): SQTIHQWPATLVQPVGSPLSLECTVEGTSNPNLYWYRQAAGRGLQLLFYSVGIGQISSEVPQNLSASRPQDRQFILSSKKLLLSDSGFYLCAWSPRYNEQFFGPGTRLTVL.

This clonotype came up a few times. V usage is TRBV20-1 and J usage is TRBJ2-7; a weak D match, TRBD2 (5 bases). V shed 6 bases and J shed 3 bases, with 15 bases lying between them. Per the germline V gene, CDR1 is DFQATT and CDR2 is SNEGSKA (reference sequence). This CDR3 is built from 13 residues. As DNA, the CDR3 is TGCAGTGCCGAGGGTCCGGGTAGCTACGAGCAGTACTTC. It specifies CSAEGPGSYEQYF.